A single T cell receptor beta chain is shown here with its context. Its antigen is unknown. From germline, CDR1 is LGHDT and CDR2 YNNKEL (reference sequence). The CDR3 covers 11 residues. Trimming removed 3 bases from V and 2 bases from J, with 2 bases in between. The beta constant-region primer was an equimolar mix of two oligonucleotides covering TRBC1 and TRBC2. The ligated cDNA underwent four PCR rounds using SP2 and nested alpha and beta constant-region primers. A 12-nucleotide UMI and the SP2 primer were added to the cDNA 3' end by oligonucleotide ligation. TCRdb re-analysed the UMI-ligation and nested PCR reads in MiXCR, keeping a single row per CDR3 protein. Counted here are 130,000 to 150,000 distinct CDR3 sequences, 22% occurring once; the ten biggest clones make up 0.1% to 0.11%. The data belong to a study of naive and memory T cell subsets. Study findings and constraints: Especially in CD8 cells, naive repertoires contained a few larger clonotypes, possibly CD45RA-re-expressing memory cells. A clonotype means one alpha or beta sequence, not an alpha/beta pair. TCR abundance followed a power law differing between naive and memory subsets.

V and J are TRBV3-1 and TRBJ2-7, with D uncertain. Input material: naive CD4+ T cells from blood. The source of this sequence is a human donor in good health. CDR3 protein: CASSHAYEQYF. In nucleotides, the CDR3 is TGTGCCAGCAGCCACGCCTACGAGCAGTACTTC.